These T cell receptor beta chains were read from a single sample in a study of blood T cell repertoires in COVID-19. The data were produced by immunoSEQ multiplex PCR, yet TCRdb's version contains in-frame clones alone and is incomplete. The table shows some 200,000 clones, with around 80% occurring only once. Source material: peripheral blood. The receptors shown here come from a man in his fifties or sixties with active or convalescent COVID-19. CDR3s include the opening cysteine and the closing phenylalanine or tryptophan.

v_gene: TRBV7-9
j_gene: TRBJ1-5
CDR3aa: CASSRGQWEQPQHF

v_gene: TRBV5-6
j_gene: TRBJ1-5
CDR3aa: CASSLRLQSNQPQHF

v_gene: TRBV19
j_gene: TRBJ1-5
CDR3aa: CASSVEARYSNQPQHF

v_gene: TRBV18
j_gene: TRBJ2-4
CDR3aa: CASSPPDRQNIQYF

v_gene: TRBV7-2
j_gene: TRBJ2-1
CDR3aa: CASRPPGQGFYNEQFF

v_gene: TRBV11-3
j_gene: TRBJ2-7
CDR3aa: CASSFLSYEQYF

v_gene: TRBV19
j_gene: TRBJ1-5
CDR3aa: CASSLNRVGRPQHF

v_gene: TRBV28
j_gene: TRBJ1-2
CDR3aa: CASSPPTGGYGYTF

v_gene: TRBV15
j_gene: TRBJ2-2
CDR3aa: CATSRVPGWDTGELFF

v_gene: TRBV14
j_gene: TRBJ2-1
CDR3aa: CASSQGGGAGVNEQFF

v_gene: TRBV19
j_gene: TRBJ2-5
CDR3aa: CASSIPRGSQETQYF

v_gene: TRBV7-2
j_gene: TRBJ2-3
CDR3aa: CASSLFLRGTDTQYF

v_gene: TRBV11-2
j_gene: TRBJ2-5
CDR3aa: CASSYSLARGETQYF

v_gene: TRBV21-1
j_gene: TRBJ1-3
CDR3aa: CASIPGDDRDTDGNTIYF

v_gene: TRBV5-1
j_gene: TRBJ2-2
CDR3aa: CASSSWTGKGELFF

v_gene: TRBV9
j_gene: TRBJ1-3
CDR3aa: CASSAGVRGSGNTIYF

v_gene: TRBV6-5
j_gene: TRBJ2-7
CDR3aa: CATQLAGGHEQYF

v_gene: TRBV2
j_gene: TRBJ1-1
CDR3aa: CASSEQVNTEAFF

v_gene: TRBV28
j_gene: TRBJ2-1
CDR3aa: CASSFLGGDTYNEQFF

v_gene: TRBV4-2
j_gene: TRBJ2-4
CDR3aa: CASSQVKTDIQYF

v_gene: TRBV6-2/TRBV6-3
j_gene: TRBJ2-5
CDR3aa: CATSGQIQETQYF

v_gene: TRBV5-4
j_gene: TRBJ2-3
CDR3aa: CASRGSTSGTDTQYF

v_gene: TRBV5-1
j_gene: TRBJ1-4
CDR3aa: CASSFQGALGEKLFF

v_gene: TRBV7-2
j_gene: TRBJ1-2
CDR3aa: CASSLQDSLNYGYTF

v_gene: TRBV7-6
j_gene: TRBJ2-1
CDR3aa: CASSSFQQAGGEQFF

v_gene: TRBV7-2
j_gene: TRBJ2-2
CDR3aa: CASSLRGSGTGELFF

v_gene: TRBV5-1
j_gene: TRBJ1-1
CDR3aa: CASSLGPQGNTEAFF

v_gene: TRBV5-1
j_gene: TRBJ2-7
CDR3aa: CASSIEGGRAYEQYF

v_gene: TRBV20-1
j_gene: TRBJ1-6
CDR3aa: CSARFVTLHF

v_gene: TRBV28
j_gene: TRBJ1-2
CDR3aa: CASSPPQGYYGYTF

v_gene: TRBV5-4
j_gene: TRBJ1-5
CDR3aa: CASSLDRGEPQHF

v_gene: TRBV9
j_gene: TRBJ2-7
CDR3aa: CASSWDSRDEQYF

v_gene: TRBV29-1
j_gene: TRBJ2-5
CDR3aa: CSVDLSGSRGGTQYF

v_gene: TRBV7-2
j_gene: TRBJ1-2
CDR3aa: CASSLASTSNYGYTF

v_gene: TRBV28
j_gene: TRBJ2-3
CDR3aa: CASSLVQGRRYF

v_gene: TRBV7-8
j_gene: TRBJ2-3
CDR3aa: CASSATASASSTDTQYF

v_gene: TRBV2
j_gene: TRBJ1-1
CDR3aa: CASSGETGATEAFF

v_gene: TRBV19
j_gene: TRBJ2-7
CDR3aa: CASSNSGPTYEQYF

v_gene: TRBV11-2
j_gene: TRBJ1-4
CDR3aa: CASSLETGGRGTNEKLFF

v_gene: TRBV7-8
j_gene: TRBJ1-6
CDR3aa: CASSSLTGDSPLHF

v_gene: TRBV19
j_gene: TRBJ1-1
CDR3aa: CASSIPGAFTEAFF

v_gene: TRBV6-2/TRBV6-3
j_gene: TRBJ2-5
CDR3aa: CASSTSGSIGETQYF

v_gene: TRBV25-1
j_gene: TRBJ1-1
CDR3aa: CASRQGDTDSEAFF

v_gene: TRBV4-3
j_gene: TRBJ2-3
CDR3aa: CASSQEGVAGGSHTQYF

v_gene: TRBV7-9
j_gene: TRBJ1-1
CDR3aa: CASSLTKGYTEAFF

v_gene: TRBV6-5
j_gene: TRBJ1-5
CDR3aa: CAGGDRGVQPQHF

v_gene: TRBV5-5
j_gene: TRBJ1-2
CDR3aa: CASSLVGQGYGYTF

v_gene: TRBV15
j_gene: TRBJ2-2
CDR3aa: CATSRGRIVVPGELFF

v_gene: TRBV6-6
j_gene: TRBJ1-5
CDR3aa: CASRQTGGAGQPQHF

v_gene: TRBV9
j_gene: TRBJ2-7
CDR3aa: CASSGRGSDDEQYF

v_gene: TRBV28
j_gene: TRBJ1-4
CDR3aa: CASSPGTVNEKLFF

v_gene: TRBV6-5
j_gene: TRBJ1-5
CDR3aa: CASSYSFAEDQPQHF